Included here is one T cell receptor (beta chain) sequence, with context. The data derive from a study of blood T cell repertoires in COVID-19. About the study: Italy, Spain and the United States were the sources of the convalescent and acute COVID-19 samples. The analysed material was cDNA or gDNA that came from T cells, B-cell-depleted T cells, or PBMCs.

The CDR3 spans 14 residues. Germline V gene lookup returns CDR1 SGHAT and CDR2 FQNNGV. Trimming removed 4 bases at V and 8 bases at J, with 12 bases between. Authors' data handling: The authors estimated nucleated cell counts from reference gene primer amplification. The assay was immunoSEQ multiplex PCR, and TCRdb's table has in-frame clones only and misses some. That table is the source of V, J and clone size, and D and trimming were worked out from the DNA. The table includes about 70,000 clones, over 85% detected once. This chain uses TRBV11-2 with TRBJ1-6; D is unresolved. This TCR came from a man aged 55 to 70 with acute or convalescent COVID-19. Sequencing was done on a sample of peripheral blood. The CDR3 here is CASSSFVGDSPLHF. CDR3 nucleotides: TGTGCCAGCAGCTCGTTTGTAGGAGATTCACCCCTCCACTTT.